This T cell receptor (beta chain) was profiled in a study of T-cell memory formation after mild COVID-19. About the study: In these data, TCR clusters were largely donor specific.

TCRdb called the 5' RACE reads again in MiXCR, with one record for every CDR3 protein. The data contain around 250,000 distinct CDR3 sequences, 8% to 9.5% of them singletons. Study-wide results and limits: Clones contracting over day 15 to 85 were CD4/CD8 balanced, with later expanders leaning CD4+. Contracting CD4+ clones lay largely in CM and EM, with CD8+ ones residing in EMRA. Cross-reactive memory seemingly joined, as some responding clones were found in pre-infection memory.

This CDR3 is built from 16 residues. V lost 0 bases to trimming and J lost 3 bases; unmatched junction nucleotides: 5. Germline V gene data show CDR1 as DFQATT and CDR2 as SNEGSKA (reference sequence). Concerning this clonotype itself: The antigen remains unidentified.

This rearrangement joins TRBV20-1 to TRBJ2-7, with TRBD2 identical over 13 bases. This receptor was identified in a man between 18 and 29 years old who had mild COVID-19 (a few samples of this study predate the infection). Cell type and time point are not known. Sequencing was done on a sample of PBMCs or a T cell subset sorted from them (not recorded which). This CDR3 is CSARDLGTSGIYEQYF. Written as DNA, the CDR3 is TGCAGTGCTAGAGATCTGGGGACTAGCGGGATCTACGAGCAGTACTTC.